This T cell receptor (beta chain) was obtained from a study of CD8 T cells in Susac syndrome. Germline V lookup: CDR1 SEHNR, CDR2 FQNEAQ (reference sequence). The CDR3 has 16 amino acids. The J segment lost 3 bases and the V segment lost 4 bases, leaving 4 bases of the junction unmatched. The sample holds one count of this clonotype. It was with random hexamers that roughly 0.45 to 1 ug RNA was reverse transcribed. TCRdb fed the immunoSEQ multiplex PCR reads into MiXCR, producing one record per CDR3 protein. Of around 150,000 distinct CDR3 sequences in the sample, more than 90% were seen once. The chain uses TRBV7-9 and TRBJ2-1; 12 bases are a match to TRBD2. The specimen sequenced was CD4+ T cells from PBMCs. The receptor was isolated from a human donor with Susac syndrome. CDR3 region: CASSSTSGSHYNEQFF. The CDR3, as DNA: TGTGCCAGCAGCTCGACTAGCGGGAGCCACTACAATGAGCAGTTCTTC.